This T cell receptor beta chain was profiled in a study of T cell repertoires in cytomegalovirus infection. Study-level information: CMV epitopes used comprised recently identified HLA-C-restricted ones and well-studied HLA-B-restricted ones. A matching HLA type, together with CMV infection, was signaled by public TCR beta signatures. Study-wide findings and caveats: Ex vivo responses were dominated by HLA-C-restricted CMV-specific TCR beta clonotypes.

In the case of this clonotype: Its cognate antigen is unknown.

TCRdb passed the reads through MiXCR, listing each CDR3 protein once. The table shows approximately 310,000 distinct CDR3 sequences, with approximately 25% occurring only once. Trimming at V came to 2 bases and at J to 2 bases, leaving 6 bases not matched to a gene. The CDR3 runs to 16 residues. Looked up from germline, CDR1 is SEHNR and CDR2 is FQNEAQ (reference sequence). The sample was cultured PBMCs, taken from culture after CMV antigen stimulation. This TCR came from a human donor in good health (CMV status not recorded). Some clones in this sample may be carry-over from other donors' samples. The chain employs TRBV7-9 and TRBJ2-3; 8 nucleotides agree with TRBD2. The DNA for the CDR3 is TGTGCCAGCAGCTTAAGTATTAGCGGGGACACAGATACGCAGTATTTT. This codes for CASSLSISGDTDTQYF. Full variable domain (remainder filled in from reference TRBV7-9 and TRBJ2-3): DTGVSQNPRHKITKRGQNVTFRCDPISEHNRLYWYRQTLGQGPEFLTYFQNEAQLEKSRLLSDRFSAERPKGSFSTLEIQRTEQGDSAMYLCASSLSISGDTDTQYFGPGTRLTVL.